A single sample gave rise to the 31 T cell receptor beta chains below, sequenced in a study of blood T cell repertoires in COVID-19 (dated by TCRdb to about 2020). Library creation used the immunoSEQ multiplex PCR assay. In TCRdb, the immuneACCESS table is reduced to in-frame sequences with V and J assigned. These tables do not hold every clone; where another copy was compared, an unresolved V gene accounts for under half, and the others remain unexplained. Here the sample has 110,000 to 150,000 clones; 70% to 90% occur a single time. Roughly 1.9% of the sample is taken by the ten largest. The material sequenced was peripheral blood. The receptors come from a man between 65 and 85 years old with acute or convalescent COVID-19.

The CDR3 loop is CASSSLLNEQFF. DNA of the CDR3: TGTGCCAGCAGTTCACTGCTGAATGAGCAGTTCTTC. The rearrangement links TRBV27 to TRBJ2-1; D uncertain. Germline CDR1 reads MNHEY; CDR2 reads SMNVEV (reference sequence). V shed 4 bases and J shed 7 bases, with 8 bases lying between them. The CDR3 length is 12 residues.

CDR3 loop: CSASHGQRQGTQYF. The CDR3 DNA is TGCAGCGCATCACATGGACAGAGACAGGGGACCCAGTACTTC. The rearrangement joins TRBV29-1 to TRBJ2-5; TRBD1 agrees at 7 bases. The CDR3 has 14 residues. The germline gives CDR1 SQVTM, CDR2 ANQGSEA. Trimming cost V 7 bases and J 7 bases; bases outside gene matches: 15.

The CDR3 DNA sequence: TGTGCCAGCAGCCAAGAAGCCAGGCCTGGAAACACCATATATTTT. It encodes CASSQEARPGNTIYF. This chain links TRBV3-1 (or the pseudogene TRBV3-2) with TRBJ1-3; no definite D call. The germline V and J ends were trimmed by 0 bases and 2 bases, with 8 bases remaining between them. This CDR3 contains 15 residues. The germline gives CDR1 LGHDT, CDR2 YNNKEL (reference sequence).

The CDR3 sequence is CASSLVGEATEAFF. The CDR3 nucleotides read TGTGCCAGCAGCTTAGTAGGGGAAGCCACTGAAGCTTTCTTT. The rearrangement uses TRBV11-2 and TRBJ1-1; possible D gene TRBD1, 5 bases. The length of the CDR3 is 14 residues. Trimming took off 1 base at V and 4 bases at J, with 10 bases between the two ends. CDR1 is SGHAT, CDR2 FQNNGV, per germline.

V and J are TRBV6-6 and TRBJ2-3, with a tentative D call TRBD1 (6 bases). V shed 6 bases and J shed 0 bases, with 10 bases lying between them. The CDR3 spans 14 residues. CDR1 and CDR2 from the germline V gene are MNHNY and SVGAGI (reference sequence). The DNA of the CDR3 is TGTGCCAGCAGGAATACAGGGAGCACAGATACGCAGTATTTT. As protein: CASRNTGSTDTQYF.

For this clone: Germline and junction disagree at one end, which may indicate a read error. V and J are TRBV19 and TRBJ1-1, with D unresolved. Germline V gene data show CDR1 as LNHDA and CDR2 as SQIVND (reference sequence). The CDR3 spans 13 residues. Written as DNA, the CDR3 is TGTGCCAGTAGTCTAGAGCGGGACACTGAAGCTTTCTTT. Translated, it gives CASSLERDTEAFF.

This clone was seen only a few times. CDR3 amino acids: CASREPGRAGTEAFF. The CDR3 DNA reads TGTGCCAGCAGGGAGCCGGGAAGGGCGGGCACTGAAGCTTTCTTT. The V and J genes are TRBV6-5 and TRBJ1-1; D is uncertain. V was shortened by 6 bases and J by 4 bases, with 18 bases between the two germline ends. Germline V gives CDR1 MNHEY, CDR2 SVGAGI. CDR3 length equals 15 residues.

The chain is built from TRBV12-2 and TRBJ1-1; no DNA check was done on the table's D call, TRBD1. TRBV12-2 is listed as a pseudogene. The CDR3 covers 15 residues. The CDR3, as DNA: TGTGCAAGTCGCTCTAGGGGGACAGCCTACACTGAAGCTTTCTTT. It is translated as CASRSRGTAYTEAFF.

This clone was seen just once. CDR3: CASSKWTEINYGYTF. As DNA, the CDR3 is TGTGCCAGCAGCAAGTGGACAGAGATTAACTATGGCTACACCTTC. The gene calls are TRBV7-9 and TRBJ1-2; maybe TRBD1 (6 bases). CDR3 length: 15 amino acids. The V and J ends lost 5 bases and 1 base respectively, with 14 bases between them. Per germline, CDR1 SEHNR and CDR2 FQNEAQ (reference sequence).

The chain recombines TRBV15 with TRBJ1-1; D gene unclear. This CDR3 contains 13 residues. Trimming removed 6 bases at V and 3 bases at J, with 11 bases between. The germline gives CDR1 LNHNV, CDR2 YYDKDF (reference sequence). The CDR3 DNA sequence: TGTGCCACCAGGGCACAGTTGTACACTGAAGCTTTCTTT. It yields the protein CATRAQLYTEAFF.

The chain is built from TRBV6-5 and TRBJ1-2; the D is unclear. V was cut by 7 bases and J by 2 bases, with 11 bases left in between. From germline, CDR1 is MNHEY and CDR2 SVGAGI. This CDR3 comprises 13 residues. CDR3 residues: CASTTTRNYGYTF. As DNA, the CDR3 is TGTGCCAGCACGACTACGCGGAACTATGGCTACACCTTC.

The CDR3 nucleotides read TGTGCCAGCAGCTCCTGGGGCCAGGGAAATCAGCCCCAGCATTTT. This gives the protein CASSSWGQGNQPQHF. This chain joins TRBV5-6 and TRBJ1-5; possibly TRBD1 for D (5 bases). Per the germline V gene, CDR1 is SGHDT and CDR2 is YYEEEE. The CDR3 totals 15 residues. Trimming left V 3 bases short and J 4 bases short, with 14 bases between.

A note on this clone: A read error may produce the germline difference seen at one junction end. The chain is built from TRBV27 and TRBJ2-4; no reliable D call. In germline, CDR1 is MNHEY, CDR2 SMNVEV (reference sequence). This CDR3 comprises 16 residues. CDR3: CASSLSWNIAKNIQHF. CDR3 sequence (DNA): TGTGCCAGCAGTTTATCCTGGAACATAGCCAAAAACATTCAGCACTTC.

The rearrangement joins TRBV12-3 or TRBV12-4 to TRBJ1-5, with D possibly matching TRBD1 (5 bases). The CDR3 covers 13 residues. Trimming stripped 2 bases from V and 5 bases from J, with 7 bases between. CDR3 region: CASSLTRDQPQHF. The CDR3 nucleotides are TGTGCCAGCAGTTTAACCAGGGATCAGCCCCAGCATTTT.

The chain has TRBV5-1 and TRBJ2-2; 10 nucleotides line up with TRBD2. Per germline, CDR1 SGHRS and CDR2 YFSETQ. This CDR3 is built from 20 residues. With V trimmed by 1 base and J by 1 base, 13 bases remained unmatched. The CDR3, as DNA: TGCGCCAGCAGCTTGTATAGGCTAGCGGGGGCCCGGGAGAACACCGGGGAGCTGTTTTTT. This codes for CASSLYRLAGARENTGELFF.

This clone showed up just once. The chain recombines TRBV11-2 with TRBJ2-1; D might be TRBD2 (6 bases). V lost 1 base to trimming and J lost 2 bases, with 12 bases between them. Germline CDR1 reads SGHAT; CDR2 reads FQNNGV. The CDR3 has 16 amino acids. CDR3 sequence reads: CASSLARTTPYNEQFF. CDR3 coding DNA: TGTGCCAGCAGCTTAGCGAGGACTACCCCCTACAATGAGCAGTTCTTC.

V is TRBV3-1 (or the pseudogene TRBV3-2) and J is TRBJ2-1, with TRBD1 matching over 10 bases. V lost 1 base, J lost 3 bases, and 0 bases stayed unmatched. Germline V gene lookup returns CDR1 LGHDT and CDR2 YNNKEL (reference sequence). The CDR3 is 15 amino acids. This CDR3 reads CASSQGTGGYNEQFF. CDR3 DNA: TGTGCCAGCAGCCAAGGGACAGGGGGCTACAATGAGCAGTTCTTC.

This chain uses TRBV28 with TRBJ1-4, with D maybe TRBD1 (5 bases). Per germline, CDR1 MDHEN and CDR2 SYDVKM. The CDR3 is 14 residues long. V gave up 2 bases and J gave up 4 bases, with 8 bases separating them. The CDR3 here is CASSLGQGNEKLFF. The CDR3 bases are TGTGCCAGCAGTTTAGGGCAGGGTAATGAAAAACTGTTTTTT.

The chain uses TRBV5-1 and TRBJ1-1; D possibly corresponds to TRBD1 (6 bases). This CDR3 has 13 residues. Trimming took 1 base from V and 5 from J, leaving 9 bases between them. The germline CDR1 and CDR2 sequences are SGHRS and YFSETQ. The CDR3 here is CASSLYRETEAFF. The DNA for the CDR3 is TGCGCCAGCAGCTTGTACAGGGAAACTGAAGCTTTCTTT.

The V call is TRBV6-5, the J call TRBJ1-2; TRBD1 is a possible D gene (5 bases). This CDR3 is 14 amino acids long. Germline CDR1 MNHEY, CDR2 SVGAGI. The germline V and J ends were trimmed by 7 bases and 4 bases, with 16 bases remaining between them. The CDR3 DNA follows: TGTGCCAGCACCAACTTCGGGGGTGGCTATGGCTACACCTTC. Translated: CASTNFGGGYGYTF.

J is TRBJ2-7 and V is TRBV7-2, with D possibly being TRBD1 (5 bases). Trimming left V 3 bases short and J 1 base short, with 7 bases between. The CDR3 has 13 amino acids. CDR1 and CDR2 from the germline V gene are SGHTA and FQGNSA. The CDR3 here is CASSFSGSYEQYF. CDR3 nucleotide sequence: TGTGCCAGCAGCTTTTCAGGGTCCTACGAGCAGTACTTC.

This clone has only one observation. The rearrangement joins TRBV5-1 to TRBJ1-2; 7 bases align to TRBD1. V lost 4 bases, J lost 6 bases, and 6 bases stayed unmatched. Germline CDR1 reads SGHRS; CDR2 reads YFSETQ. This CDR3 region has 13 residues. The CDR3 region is CASSTTGVDGYTF. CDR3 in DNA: TGCGCCAGCAGCACTACAGGGGTCGATGGCTACACCTTC.

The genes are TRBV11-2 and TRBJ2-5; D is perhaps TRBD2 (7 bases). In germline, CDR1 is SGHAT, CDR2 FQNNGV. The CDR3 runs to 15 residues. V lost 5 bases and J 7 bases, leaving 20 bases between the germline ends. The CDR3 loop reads CASSQSGGAQGTQYF. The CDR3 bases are TGTGCCAGCAGCCAATCTGGGGGGGCCCAGGGGACCCAGTACTTC.

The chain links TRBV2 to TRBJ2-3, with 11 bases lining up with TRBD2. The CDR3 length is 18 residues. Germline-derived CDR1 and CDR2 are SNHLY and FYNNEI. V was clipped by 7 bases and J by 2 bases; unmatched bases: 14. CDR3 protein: CASTRRGLAGGNTDTQYF. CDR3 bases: TGTGCCAGCACCCGAAGGGGGCTAGCGGGGGGCAACACAGATACGCAGTATTTT.

The CDR3 sequence: CASSQTQGANYEQYF. DNA of the CDR3: TGCGCCAGCAGCCAAACACAGGGGGCTAACTACGAGCAGTACTTC. V and J are TRBV4-1 and TRBJ2-7; 9 bases align to TRBD1. The germline gives CDR1 MGHRA, CDR2 YSYEKL. The CDR3 totals 15 residues. Losses at the gene ends were 2 bases for V and 3 bases for J; bases not matched to a gene: 5.

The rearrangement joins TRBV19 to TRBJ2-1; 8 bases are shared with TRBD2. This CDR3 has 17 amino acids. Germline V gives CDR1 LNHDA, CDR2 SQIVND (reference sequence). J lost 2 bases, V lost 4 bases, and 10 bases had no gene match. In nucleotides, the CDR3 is TGTGCCAGTAGTAGAGCGTGGTTTAGCGGGACCTACAATGAGCAGTTCTTC. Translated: CASSRAWFSGTYNEQFF.

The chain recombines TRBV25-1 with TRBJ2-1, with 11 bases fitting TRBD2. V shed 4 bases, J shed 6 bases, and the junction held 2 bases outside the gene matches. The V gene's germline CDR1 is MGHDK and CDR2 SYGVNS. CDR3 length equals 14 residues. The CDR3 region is CASSGSGRANEQFF. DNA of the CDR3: TGTGCCAGCAGTGGTAGCGGGAGGGCCAATGAGCAGTTCTTC.

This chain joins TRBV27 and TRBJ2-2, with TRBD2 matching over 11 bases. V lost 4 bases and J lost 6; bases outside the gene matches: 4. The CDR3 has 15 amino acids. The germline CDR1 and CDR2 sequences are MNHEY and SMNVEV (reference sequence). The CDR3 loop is CASSSLAGGAGELFF. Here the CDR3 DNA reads TGTGCCAGCAGTTCTCTAGCGGGAGGTGCCGGGGAGCTGTTTTTT.

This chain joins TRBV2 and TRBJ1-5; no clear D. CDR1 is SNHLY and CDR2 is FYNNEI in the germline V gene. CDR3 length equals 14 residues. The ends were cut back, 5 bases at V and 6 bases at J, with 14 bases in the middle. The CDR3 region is CASSKGNAVQPQHF. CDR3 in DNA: TGTGCCAGCAGTAAAGGAAATGCGGTTCAGCCCCAGCATTTT.

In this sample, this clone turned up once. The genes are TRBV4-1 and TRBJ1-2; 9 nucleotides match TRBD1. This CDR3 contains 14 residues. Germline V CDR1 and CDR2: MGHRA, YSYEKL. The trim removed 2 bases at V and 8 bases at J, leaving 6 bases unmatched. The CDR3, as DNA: TGCGCCAGCAGCCAAATGGACAGGGGTAAAGGCTACACCTTC. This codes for CASSQMDRGKGYTF.

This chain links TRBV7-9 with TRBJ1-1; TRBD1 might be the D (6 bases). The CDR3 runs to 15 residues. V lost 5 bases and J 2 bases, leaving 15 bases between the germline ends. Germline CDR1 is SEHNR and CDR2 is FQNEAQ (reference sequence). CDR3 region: CASSPLRGGNTEAFF. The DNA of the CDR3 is TGTGCCAGCAGCCCACTAAGGGGGGGAAACACTGAAGCTTTCTTT.